Listed below are T cell receptor beta chains from one sample, sequenced in a study of human T cells and chemical hapten exposure. TCRdb redid the calling of the reads with MiXCR, one entry per CDR3 protein. The sample consists of 120,000 or so distinct CDR3 sequences, over 7.5% of them appearing once. The sample was whole blood. All receptors come from a human donor in good health. Some clones in this sample may be carry-over from other donors' samples. The CDR3 runs from the conserved cysteine through the conserved F or W. Fields, in order: J gene, V gene, D gene, clone size, CDR3 DNA, CDR3 protein. D genes are given only for firm matches. A clone size is listed for some rows: how often the clone was seen (once, few, many), or a class if it is expanded.

>TRBJ2-1|TRBV20-1|TRBD2|NA
TGCAGTGCTACGACTAGCGGATACAATGAGCAGTTCTTC
CSATTSGYNEQFF
>TRBJ2-4|TRBV11-2|NA|NA
TGTGCCAGCAGCTTAGGGAGCCAACAAAACATTCAGTACTTC
CASSLGSQQNIQYF
>TRBJ2-7|TRBV29-1|TRBD1|many
TGCAGCGTGGTCGACAGGGCCTCCTACGAGCAGTACTTC
CSVVDRASYEQYF
>TRBJ2-2|TRBV7-6|TRBD2|NA
TGTGCCAGCAGCCTCGGACTAGCGGGGCCCACCGGGGAGCTGTTTTTT
CASSLGLAGPTGELFF
>TRBJ2-5|TRBV7-9|NA|NA
TGTGCCAGCAGCCCAAGAATGGGACAAGAAGAGACCCAGTACTTC
CASSPRMGQEETQYF
>TRBJ1-1|TRBV6-5|NA|many
TGTGCCAGCAGCTCGGAGGGGGGGACTGAAGCTTTCTTT
CASSSEGGTEAFF
>TRBJ2-3|TRBV7-3|NA|few
TGTGCCAGCAGCTTTGGGGGGGATACGCAGTATTTT
CASSFGGDTQYF
>TRBJ2-3|TRBV29-1|NA|few
TGCAGCGTTTCTCGGGCTAGCACAGATACGCAGTATTTT
CSVSRASTDTQYF
>TRBJ1-2|TRBV27|NA|many
TGTGCCAGCAGTTTAAGCCAGGGCGGTAGCTATGGCTACACCTTC
CASSLSQGGSYGYTF
>TRBJ1-2|TRBV19|TRBD1|NA
TGTGCCAGTAGTATGGCCGGGACAGGGAGTTCTTATGGCTACACCTTC
CASSMAGTGSSYGYTF
>TRBJ1-1|TRBV5-1|NA|few
TGCGCCAGCAGCTCTGCTCCGGGACACGCGAACACTGAAGCTTTCTTT
CASSSAPGHANTEAFF
>TRBJ2-7|TRBV28|TRBD1|many
TGTGCCAGCAGTTTACGATCCGACAGGGTCGGGGCCAACGAGCAGTACTTC
CASSLRSDRVGANEQYF
>TRBJ1-2|TRBV6-1|TRBD1|few
TGTGCCAGCATGACCCGGGGACAGGGGGTGAACGGTGGCTACACCTTC
CASMTRGQGVNGGYTF
>TRBJ2-1|TRBV3-1|TRBD2|many
TGTGCCAGCAGCCACGATAGCGGGAGCTCCTACAATGAGCAGTTCTTC
CASSHDSGSSYNEQFF
>TRBJ1-2|TRBV12-3/TRBV12-4|TRBD1|few
TGTGCCAGCACCCAACAGGGGGTGAACTATGGCTACACCTTC
CASTQQGVNYGYTF
>TRBJ1-5|TRBV6-2/TRBV6-3|NA|few
TGTGCCAGCAGTTACTCGATTCAGGGCCGTAGCAATCAGCCCCAGCATTTT
CASSYSIQGRSNQPQHF
>TRBJ1-5|TRBV6-5|NA|many
TGTGCCAGCAGTCCAGACATACGCAATCAGCCCCAGCATTTT
CASSPDIRNQPQHF
>TRBJ2-5|TRBV12-3/TRBV12-4|TRBD1|few
TGTGCCAGCAGTTTAGGGGACACCGGGACAGCCCAAGAGACCCAGTACTTC
CASSLGDTGTAQETQYF
>TRBJ2-1|TRBV14|TRBD2|many
TGTGCCAGCAGCCCGATAGCGGGAAGTAATGAGCAGTTCTTC
CASSPIAGSNEQFF
>TRBJ2-3|TRBV5-1|TRBD2|few
TGCGCCAGCAGCTTGGTACGGCTAGCGGGATCTAGCACAGATACGCAGTATTTT
CASSLVRLAGSSTDTQYF
>TRBJ1-3|TRBV5-1|NA|many
TGCGCCAGCAGCTTGGCTGGGATTGGAAACACCATATATTTT
CASSLAGIGNTIYF
>TRBJ2-2|TRBV7-7|TRBD1|few
TGTGCCAGCGGACAGGGGCCGAACACCGGGGAGCTGTTTTTT
CASGQGPNTGELFF
>TRBJ2-7|TRBV9|NA|few
TGTGCCAGCAGCGTAGGGGGGCAGTACCTATACGAGCAGTACTTC
CASSVGGQYLYEQYF
>TRBJ2-2|TRBV12-3/TRBV12-4|TRBD2|few
TGTGCCAGCAGTTCCCCGGTGTTAGCGGGACATGTCGGGGAGCTGTTTTTT
CASSSPVLAGHVGELFF
>TRBJ1-4|TRBV4-2|NA|many
TGTGCCAGCAGCCAAGTAGGCACGACTAATGAAAAACTGTTTTTT
CASSQVGTTNEKLFF
>TRBJ1-4|TRBV2|TRBD1|many
TGTGCCAGCAGTGAAGGCCCCGGGACAGGGGTCTTAGGCGAAAAACTGTTTTTT
CASSEGPGTGVLGEKLFF
>TRBJ1-1|TRBV29-1|NA|NA
TGCAGCGTTGAAGGCCTGGCGGGACGGATGAACACTGAAGCTTTCTTT
CSVEGLAGRMNTEAFF
>TRBJ2-7|TRBV20-1|NA|few
TGCAGTGCTAGAGCCGGCACCGAGCAGTACTTC
CSARAGTEQYF
>TRBJ2-1|TRBV5-6|TRBD2|once
TGTGCCAGCAGCTTGGCGGGTAGCGGGAGGGGCAATGAGCAGTTCTTC
CASSLAGSGRGNEQFF
>TRBJ1-2|TRBV20-1|NA|many
TGCAGTGCTAGACGCGACAGTACGTCAGGCTACACCTTC
CSARRDSTSGYTF
>TRBJ2-1|TRBV4-3|TRBD1|NA
TGCGCCAGCAGCCAAGACTTTCGGACAGGGCCCTCCTACAATGAGCAGTTCTTC
CASSQDFRTGPSYNEQFF
>TRBJ2-7|TRBV15|NA|NA
TGTGCCACCAGCAGAGTGGGTGTCTACGAGCAGTACTTC
CATSRVGVYEQYF
>TRBJ1-3|TRBV29-1|NA|many
TGCAGCGCGGTCGGAAACACCATATATTTT
CSAVGNTIYF
>TRBJ1-6|TRBV12-3/TRBV12-4|TRBD1|few
TGTGCCAGCAGTTTCGGGGGACAGGGCAATTCACCCCTCCACTTT
CASSFGGQGNSPLHF
>TRBJ1-1|TRBV6-5|NA|many
TGTGCCAGCAGAATTACGTCGTCAGGGCCGAACACTGAAGCTTTCTTT
CASRITSSGPNTEAFF
>TRBJ2-2|TRBV4-3|NA|few
TGCGCCAGCAGCCCCTATGTACAGGGAATAGAGGGGGAGCTGTTTTTT
CASSPYVQGIEGELFF
>TRBJ1-1|TRBV20-1|NA|many
TGCAGTGCTAGATTACAGGGCACTGAAGCTTTCTTT
CSARLQGTEAFF
>TRBJ2-1|TRBV20-1|TRBD2|NA
TGCAGTGCTAGTGATTTAGCGGGAGGGCCAAGAAATGAGCAGTTCTTC
CSASDLAGGPRNEQFF
>TRBJ2-1|TRBV5-1|TRBD2|NA
TGCGCCAGCAGCTTCCCTGGGACTAGCGGGGGGTCCTCCTACAATGAGCAGTTCTTC
CASSFPGTSGGSSYNEQFF
>TRBJ2-7|TRBV20-1|NA|NA
TGCAGTGCTAGACGCAGGGGCGCCGAGTTCGAGCAGTACTTC
CSARRRGAEFEQYF